This paragraph reports one TCR beta chain. The data derive from a study of T-cell reconstitution after alpha-beta-depleted transplantation in children. Unique molecular identifiers featured in how the TCRbeta library was prepared. Each CDR3 protein is one row after TCRdb ran MiXCR on the PCR reads. The table lists about 58,000 distinct CDR3 sequences, 44% of them singletons. Trimming shortened V by 3 bases and J by 5 bases, and 18 bases separated the two germline ends. This CDR3 has 16 residues. The germline CDR1 and CDR2 sequences are SGDLS and YYNGEE. The sequencing here drew on PBMCs, mostly from graft donor cells, taken 360 days after TCRalphabeta/CD19-depleted stem cell transplant. This sequence joins TRBV9 and TRBJ2-1; D possibly corresponds to TRBD1 (7 bases). The receptor comes from a male patient between 10 and 17 years old who had a stem cell transplant for acute lymphoblastic leukemia, so the T cells may come from the graft donor. The CDR3 reads CASSGSGQGGDNEQFF. CDR3 in DNA: TGTGCCAGCAGCGGTAGCGGTCAAGGGGGCGACAATGAGCAGTTCTTC.